This entry lists 6 T cell receptor beta chains sequenced from one sample in a study of cytomegalovirus exposure and HLA in healthy donors. This PCR relied on a set of 60 Vbeta primers and 13 Jbeta primers. Libraries were prepared by immunoSEQ multiplex PCR; TCRdb keeps only in-frame clonotypes and omits some of them. The sample shows about 140,000 clones, approximately 80% of them seen only once. Sequenced material: PBMCs. These receptor sequences come from a young man in good health and CMV-seronegative.

The J gene is TRBJ2-6, the V gene TRBV10-1; D is unresolved. The germline gives CDR1 WNHNN, CDR2 SYGVQD (reference sequence). The CDR3 has 14 amino acids. V was clipped by 8 bases and J by 0 bases, with 8 bases between them. The CDR3 here is CASSPGSGANVLTF. The CDR3 DNA is TGCGCCAGCTCACCGGGCTCTGGGGCCAACGTCCTGACTTTC.

The chain links TRBV19 to TRBJ1-2, with a possible D match to TRBD1 (5 bases). Germline values: CDR1 LNHDA, CDR2 SQIVND (reference sequence). V gave up 4 bases and J gave up 4 bases, with 16 bases separating them. The CDR3 is made up of 15 amino acids. The CDR3 DNA sequence: TGTGCCAGTAGTACCGGGACGCGGAGGGGCTATGGCTACACCTTC. This translates into CASSTGTRRGYGYTF.

This sequence joins TRBV5-4 and TRBJ1-1; D gene ambiguous. Germline V gene sequence: CDR1 SGHNT, CDR2 YYREEE (reference sequence). The V end lost 7 bases, the J end lost 5 bases, and 18 bases lay between the germline ends. This CDR3 has 14 residues. As DNA, the CDR3 is TGTGCCAGCCACCCGAATACGGGGATGACTGAAGCTTTCTTT. Protein: CASHPNTGMTEAFF.

The rearrangement uses TRBV2 and TRBJ1-2, with TRBD1 as a possible D gene (6 bases). The CDR3 is 12 residues long. V gave up 7 bases and J gave up 10 bases, with 16 bases separating them. The V gene's germline CDR1 is SNHLY and CDR2 FYNNEI. CDR3 sequence reads: CASTPGQTHYTF. CDR3 in DNA: TGTGCCAGCACCCCAGGACAGACTCACTACACCTTC.

The chain employs TRBV18 and TRBJ2-2; the match to TRBD1 covers 9 bases. CDR1 is KGHSH and CDR2 is LQKENI in the germline V gene. Trimming at V came to 3 bases and at J to 0 bases, leaving 5 bases not matched to a gene. The CDR3 loop spans 17 amino acids. The CDR3: CASSPRQGGSNTGELFF. In DNA form, the CDR3 reads TGTGCCAGCTCACCCCGACAGGGGGGGTCGAACACCGGGGAGCTGTTTTTT.

This clone was observed a single time. The V and J genes are TRBV7-9 and TRBJ2-6, with TRBD2 as a possible D gene (6 bases). Between the trimmed V and J ends, which lost 1 base and 2 bases, there was a span of 9 bases. CDR1 and CDR2 (germline): SEHNR, FQNEAQ (reference sequence). The CDR3 runs to 16 residues. The CDR3 nucleotides are TGTGCCAGCAGCTTAGTCGGGAGTACTGGGGCCAACGTCCTGACTTTC. Translation: CASSLVGSTGANVLTF.